Shown below are 19 T cell receptor beta chains from a single sample sequenced in a study of identifying expanded T cells in peripheral blood. Sequencing used immunoSEQ multiplex PCR; TCRdb keeps in-frame clones, though not all of them. Altogether about 84,000 clones are present, 75% to 90% being singletons, with the ten largest covering approximately 5.6%. The material sequenced was blood. The receptors were sampled from a person between 18 and 75 years old in good health.

The rearrangement uses TRBV11-2 and TRBJ1-2; D call uncertain. Germline CDR1 SGHAT, CDR2 FQNNGV. The CDR3 runs 14 residues. Trimming took 1 base from V and 8 from J, leaving 14 bases between them. CDR3 sequence (DNA): TGTGCCAGCAGCTTAGGGGTTGCTCTTACCGGCTACACCTTC. It translates to CASSLGVALTGYTF. The whole variable domain, filled in from reference TRBV11-2 and TRBJ1-2, reads EAGVAQSPRYKIIEKRQSVAFWCNPISGHATLYWYQQILGQGPKLLIQFQNNGVVDDSQLPKDRFSAERLKGVDSTLKIQPAKLEDSAVYLCASSLGVALTGYTFGSGTRLTVV.

DNA for the CDR3: TGTGCCAGCAGCTTAGCTGTGGTAGGGGGGAACACTGAAGCTTTCTTT. Amino acids: CASSLAVVGGNTEAFF. The chain joins TRBV11-3 to TRBJ1-1, with D possibly being TRBD1 (6 bases). CDR3 size: 16 residues. V lost 1 base to trimming and J lost 1 base, with 13 bases between them. Germline CDR1 SGHNT, CDR2 YENEEA.

The genes are TRBV5-6 and TRBJ1-2; D possibly corresponds to TRBD1 (6 bases). CDR1 is SGHDT and CDR2 is YYEEEE in the germline V gene. Trimming stripped 4 bases from V and 0 bases from J, with 16 bases between. This CDR3 comprises 16 residues. CDR3 region: CASSPAGGQANYGYTF. The CDR3, as DNA: TGTGCCAGCAGCCCCGCGGGGGGCCAAGCTAACTATGGCTACACCTTC.

The chain uses TRBV11-3 and TRBJ1-1; no clear D. The length of the CDR3 is 14 residues. The germline gives CDR1 SGHNT, CDR2 YENEEA. Trimming removed 2 bases from V and 6 bases from J, with 13 bases in between. The CDR3 DNA reads as TGTGCCAGCAGCTTAACCGCCGCGAGATCTGAAGCTTTCTTT. Its translation: CASSLTAARSEAFF.

The table lists this clone with a few counts. The V and J genes are TRBV7-9 and TRBJ1-1; no clear D gene. V gave up 5 bases and J gave up 11 bases, with 18 bases separating them. The CDR3 sequence is 13 residues long. Looked up from germline, CDR1 is SEHNR and CDR2 is FQNEAQ (reference sequence). The CDR3 sequence is CASSPWSSGGAFF. The CDR3 DNA is TGTGCCAGCAGCCCCTGGTCTTCCGGTGGTGCTTTCTTT.

This chain connects TRBV5-1 to TRBJ2-6; D is unclear. The V and J ends lost 10 bases and 1 base respectively, with 12 bases between them. This CDR3 spans 14 amino acids. Germline V gives CDR1 SGHRS, CDR2 YFSETQ. CDR3 DNA: TGCGCCGCAGTAAGGCGTTCTGGGGCCAACGTCCTGACTTTC. Its translation: CAAVRRSGANVLTF.

The gene calls are TRBV7-2 and TRBJ1-5; D unresolved. Looked up from germline, CDR1 is SGHTA and CDR2 is FQGNSA. The CDR3 is 15 amino acids. The V and J ends lost 4 bases and 0 bases respectively, with 10 bases between them. CDR3 loop: CASSSASNSNQPQHF. The CDR3 nucleotides are TGTGCCAGCAGCTCGGCCAGTAATAGCAATCAGCCCCAGCATTTT.

The gene calls are TRBV27 and TRBJ1-6, with D unresolved. V lost 3 bases, J lost 4 bases, and 10 bases lay in between. Germline V gene lookup returns CDR1 MNHEY and CDR2 SMNVEV (reference sequence). The length of the CDR3 is 15 residues. CDR3 coding DNA: TGTGCCAGCAGTTTCGGCGATTCTTATAATTCACCCCTCCACTTT. This translates into CASSFGDSYNSPLHF.

The rearrangement joins TRBV29-1 to TRBJ1-2; 7 bases match TRBD1. Germline CDR1 SQVTM, CDR2 ANQGSEA. The J segment lost 2 bases and the V segment lost 5 bases, leaving 5 bases of the junction unmatched. This CDR3 region has 13 residues. The CDR3: CSVKGAGNYGYTF. The CDR3 coding sequence is TGCAGCGTTAAGGGGGCAGGAAACTATGGCTACACCTTC.

The chain has TRBV6-1 and TRBJ2-5; no firm D call. The DNA matches TRBJ2-7 better at its end, which makes the J call doubtful. CDR1 is MNHNS and CDR2 is SASEGT in the germline V gene. The CDR3 length is 13 residues. CDR3 sequence (DNA): TGTGCCAGCAGTTTGGTCCTTGACTACGAGCAGTACTTC. Its translation: CASSLVLDYEQYF.

The chain is built from TRBV5-1 and TRBJ1-3, with D perhaps TRBD1 (5 bases). Deletions cut 1 base from V and 8 bases from J, with 7 bases between. Germline values: CDR1 SGHRS, CDR2 YFSETQ. The CDR3 consists of 12 residues. Here the CDR3 DNA reads TGCGCCAGCAGCTTGACAGGAGACACCATATATTTT. This sequence encodes CASSLTGDTIYF.

The chain employs TRBV13 and TRBJ2-3; D is unresolved. The CDR3 extends over 16 amino acids. V was cut by 6 bases and J by 2 bases, with 18 bases left in between. Germline loops: CDR1 PRHDT, CDR2 FYEKMQ (reference sequence). The CDR3 spells CASRISLVTYTDTQYF. CDR3 DNA sequence: TGTGCCAGCAGGATCTCGCTGGTGACCTACACAGATACGCAGTATTTT.

This chain joins TRBV27 and TRBJ2-1; D remains ambiguous. Germline assignment: CDR1 MNHEY and CDR2 SMNVEV (reference sequence). Trimming took 6 bases from V and 5 from J, leaving 17 bases between them. CDR3 length: 15 amino acids. CDR3 DNA sequence: TGTGCCAGCAGATCCCCCTTCAGTTGGGACAATGAGCAGTTCTTC. It codes for CASRSPFSWDNEQFF.

The V gene is TRBV20-1, the J gene TRBJ1-2; D gene unclear. Trimming pared 3 bases from V and 6 bases from J, leaving 8 bases between. The CDR3 spans 11 residues. The germline CDR1 and CDR2 sequences are DFQATT and SNEGSKA (reference sequence). This CDR3 reads CSARGGNGYTF. DNA for the CDR3: TGCAGTGCTAGGGGAGGGAATGGCTACACCTTC.

The chain is built from TRBV6-5 and TRBJ1-3, with D unclear. Germline CDR1 MNHEY, CDR2 SVGAGI. V dropped 10 bases and J dropped 0 bases, with 7 bases sitting between them. The CDR3 runs 12 residues. The CDR3 DNA sequence: TGTGCCACCGGAGTCTCTGGAAACACCATATATTTT. Translated, it gives CATGVSGNTIYF.

This chain connects TRBV27 to TRBJ2-7, with TRBD1 matching 12 bases. V was clipped by 7 bases and J by 4 bases; unmatched bases: 8. This CDR3 is 15 amino acids long. CDR1 MNHEY and CDR2 SMNVEV come from the germline V gene (reference sequence). This chain's CDR3 is CASTGRDRGQYEQYF. In DNA, the CDR3 is TGTGCCAGCACGGGGAGGGACAGGGGGCAGTACGAGCAGTACTTC.

J is TRBJ1-1 and V is TRBV11-2; D not certain. Germline V gene data show CDR1 as SGHAT and CDR2 as FQNNGV. This CDR3 region has 15 residues. Trimming cost V 1 base and J 0 bases, with 9 bases left between them. The chain's CDR3 is CASSLGPGMNTEAFF. The CDR3 DNA reads as TGTGCCAGCAGCTTAGGTCCGGGTATGAACACTGAAGCTTTCTTT.

The chain combines TRBV13 with TRBJ1-1; D is perhaps TRBD1 (6 bases). There are 15 residues in the CDR3. V lost 6 bases, J lost 1 base, and 15 bases lay in between. The germline V gene encodes CDR1 PRHDT and CDR2 FYEKMQ (reference sequence). The CDR3 sequence is CASSLDSVQNTEAFF. As DNA, the CDR3 is TGTGCCAGCAGTCTGGACAGTGTGCAGAACACTGAAGCTTTCTTT.

This chain connects TRBV5-1 to TRBJ1-4; possibly TRBD1 for D (6 bases). This CDR3 region has 15 residues. Trimming shortened V by 0 bases and J by 6 bases, and 12 bases separated the two germline ends. Germline assignment: CDR1 SGHRS and CDR2 YFSETQ. The CDR3 nucleotides are TGCGCCAGCAGCTTGGCGATCGGGGGCTATGAAAAACTGTTTTTT. Residues: CASSLAIGGYEKLFF.